The present entry profiles one TCR beta chain with its context. This sample was included in a study of blood T cell repertoires in COVID-19. The authors' processing: Amplification of reference gene primers provided the estimated nucleated cell counts. The protocol was immunoSEQ multiplex PCR, while the TCRdb copy is restricted to in-frame clones and leaves out a portion. The V and J calls and clone size are taken from that table; D and trimming were inferred from the DNA. The sample carries under 250,000 clones, approximately 82% recorded once. This sequence originates from a man aged 45-60 years with active or convalescent COVID-19. Source material: peripheral blood.

CDR3 sequence reads: CASNRGQETQYF. In DNA, the CDR3 is TGTGCCAGCAACCGGGGCCAAGAGACCCAGTACTTC. This chain joins TRBV5-4 and TRBJ2-5; tentative D call: TRBD2 (5 bases). CDR3 length: 12 residues. The germline CDR1 and CDR2 sequences are SGHNT and YYREEE (reference sequence). With 6 bases removed from V and 1 base from J, the gap between germline ends came to 7 bases.